The T cell receptor beta chain under discussion was sequenced for a study of neurological immune-mediated disorders. Study-wide findings and caveats: None of the CDR3 amino acid sequences in expanded clones turned up in more than one subject, which points to private repertoires in all groups.

Each sorted-subset library came from 900,000 to 1,000,000 CD4+ or CD8+ T cells. In its sample, this clonotype was seen once. Its antigen is not identified. Since a much larger clone is just one base distant, this may be a read error. One entry per CDR3 protein, called by TCRdb with MiXCR from the 5' RACE reads. Altogether just over 30,000 distinct CDR3 sequences are present, approximately 5.4% being singletons, with the ten largest covering approximately 2.1%. This sequence originates from a woman between 50 and 59 years old in good health. The sequencing input was CD4+ T cells from blood.

The CDR3 DNA reads as TGTGCCAGCTCACCACTGCCCGGGGCGCCCCATCATTTT. Translation gives CASSPLPGAPHHF. The chain links TRBV18 to TRBJ1-5; tentatively, D is TRBD1 (5 bases). The CDR3 is made up of 13 amino acids. The germline V gene encodes CDR1 KGHSH and CDR2 LQKENI. The full variable domain, with the rest looked up from reference TRBV18 and TRBJ1-5, is NAGVMQNPRHLVRRRGQEARLRCSPMKGHSHVYWYRQLPEEGLKFMVYLQKENIIDESGMPKERFSAEFPKEGPSILRIQQVVRGDSAAYFCASSPLPGAPHHFGDGTRLSIL.